This T cell receptor (beta chain) is from a study of blood T cell repertoires in COVID-19. Study summary: The samples span acute and convalescent COVID-19 from the United States, Italy and Spain. Nucleic acid was either cDNA or gDNA, and it came from T cells, B-cell-depleted T cells, or PBMCs.

Study processing details: Estimates of nucleated cell counts were drawn from the amplification of reference gene primers. The assay was immunoSEQ multiplex PCR, and TCRdb's table has in-frame clones only and misses some. The DNA was the basis for D and trimming; V, J and clone size are from that table. The sample consists of 70,000 to 90,000 clones, more than 75% of them appearing once. Germline assignment: CDR1 MGHDK and CDR2 SYGVNS. The CDR3 is made up of 16 amino acids. V gave up 5 bases and J gave up 2 bases; unmatched junction bases: 3. The receptor was derived from a human donor in a cohort sampled during active COVID-19. The chain employs TRBV25-1 and TRBJ2-2; 12 nucleotides align to TRBD2. Sequencing was carried out using peripheral blood. The CDR3 coding sequence is TGTGCCAGCAGTCCGACTAGCGGGAGCAACACCGGGGAGCTGTTTTTT. Protein: CASSPTSGSNTGELFF.